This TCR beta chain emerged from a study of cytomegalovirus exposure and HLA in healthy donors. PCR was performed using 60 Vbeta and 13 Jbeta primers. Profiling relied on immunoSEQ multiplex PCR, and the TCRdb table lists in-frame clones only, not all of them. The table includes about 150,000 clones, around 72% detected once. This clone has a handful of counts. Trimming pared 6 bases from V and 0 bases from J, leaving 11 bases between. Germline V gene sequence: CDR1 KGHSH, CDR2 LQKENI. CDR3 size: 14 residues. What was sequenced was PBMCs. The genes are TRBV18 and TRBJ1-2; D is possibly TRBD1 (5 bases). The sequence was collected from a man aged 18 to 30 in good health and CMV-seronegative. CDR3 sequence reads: CASSDRTSNYGYTF. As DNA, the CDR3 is TGTGCCAGCTCCGACAGAACTTCTAACTATGGCTACACCTTC.